Here is one TCR beta chain with its context. Its antigen remains unidentified. This specimen comes from a study of beta chain features in type 1 diabetes. On the study more broadly: Sorted cells examined across all samples numbered 95 million to 120 million. Study-wide points: The study found moderately but significantly shorter TCRB CDR3s in all four CD4+ subsets of Type 1 diabetes patients.

Germline V gene lookup returns CDR1 MDHEN and CDR2 SYDVKM. The CDR3 sequence is 12 residues long. Between the trimmed V and J ends, which lost 3 bases and 4 bases, there was a span of 7 bases. cDNA synthesis used the whole RNA isolate, giving expressed TCRB sequences. There were approximately 3.5 million reads on average in the naive, central memory and regulatory T cell samples. Sequencing was performed with immunoSEQ multiplex PCR; in TCRdb, only in-frame clones are kept and a portion is missing. The data show roughly 260,000 clones, around 20% seen once. The purity of all sorted populations exceeded 95%.

The sequence was obtained from a middle-aged woman with type 1 diabetes. What was sequenced was naive CD4+ T cells from blood. The gene calls are TRBV28 and TRBJ2-7; D is uncertain. The DNA for the CDR3 is TGTGCCAGCAGTTTGAGAGTTTACGAGCAGTACTTC. As protein: CASSLRVYEQYF.